The source of this TCR beta chain is a study of cytomegalovirus exposure and HLA in healthy donors. CDR1 is LNHDA and CDR2 is SQIVND in the germline V gene (reference sequence). Germline trimming cut 4 bases from V and 5 bases from J; bases unmatched to any gene: 11. This CDR3 contains 15 residues. Study-wide results and caveats: TRBV6-2, TRBV6-3 and other indistinguishable V segments were excluded.

Researchers ran the PCR with 60 Vbeta and 13 Jbeta primers. TCRdb's table, derived via immunoSEQ multiplex PCR, lists solely in-frame clones and lacks some. The data show 150,000 to 180,000 clones, approximately 80% seen once. Each donor was healthy, and each was a bone marrow donor. Note on this clone: The antigen is undetermined.

The chain is built from TRBV19 and TRBJ2-7, with 7 nucleotides matching TRBD1. Sequenced input: PBMCs. The clonotype originates from a man younger than 40 in good health and CMV-seropositive. DNA for the CDR3: TGTGCCAGTAGTACCCGACAGGGCAGGGTTGACGAGCAGTACTTC. Translated: CASSTRQGRVDEQYF.